This entry features one T cell receptor beta chain sequence. The V and J ends lost 0 bases and 0 bases respectively, with 18 bases between them. CDR3 size: 19 residues. CDR1 MNHEY and CDR2 SMNVEV come from the germline V gene (reference sequence). The data stem from a study of PD-L1 blockade in urothelial cancer. Overall study: Blood analysis was done at 3 weeks (second dose) and 6 weeks after treatment began.

Every PCR got spiked synthetic TCR analog templates. Profiling relied on immunoSEQ multiplex PCR, and the TCRdb table lists in-frame clones only, not all of them. This table has 27,000 or so clones, around nine tenths appearing once. This chain joins TRBV27 and TRBJ2-1; tentatively, D is TRBD1 (5 bases). Sample: PBMCs, taken around atezolizumab (anti-PD-L1) treatment. The sequence was collected from a man between 45 and 60 years old with urothelial cancer. Here the CDR3 DNA reads TGTGCCAGCAGTTTATCTTCGAGAAGTAAGGGGTACTCCTACAATGAGCAGTTCTTC. It codes for CASSLSSRSKGYSYNEQFF.